The 18 T cell receptor beta chains reported below all come from one sample, sequenced in a study of read filtering for tumor transcriptome and immune sequencing. The library was built from about 400 ng RNA with molecular barcoded adaptors for alpha/delta and beta/gamma chains. TCRdb passed the reads through MiXCR, listing each CDR3 protein once. The sample shows more than 70,000 distinct CDR3 sequences, roughly 21% of them seen only once. Sequenced: a population of CD138-negative cells sorted from bone marrow. Source of these receptors: a donor at least 40 years old with multiple myeloma.

This clonotype was seen ten or more times. The V gene is TRBV5-1, the J gene TRBJ2-3; D gene unclear. Germline V CDR1 and CDR2: SGHRS, YFSETQ. The CDR3 loop spans 16 amino acids. The V gene lost 0 bases and the J gene lost 0 bases, with 11 bases spanning the gap. CDR3 sequence: CASSLEIRTSTDTQYF. The CDR3 DNA follows: TGCGCCAGCAGCTTGGAGATCCGGACGAGCACAGATACGCAGTATTTT.

On this clonotype: A much larger clone differs by one base, so this may be a read error. The V call is TRBV18, the J call TRBJ2-1; TRBD1 is a possible D gene (5 bases). Germline V gives CDR1 KGHSH, CDR2 LQKENI. The CDR3 consists of 11 residues. CDR3 amino acids: CAGSSTGEQFF. As DNA, the CDR3 is TGTGCCGGCTCTTCTACAGGAGAGCAGTTCTTC.

The V and J genes are TRBV2 and TRBJ1-1; D gene ambiguous. CDR1 is SNHLY, CDR2 FYNNEI, per germline. The CDR3 totals 19 residues. V lost 6 bases and J lost 0, with 26 bases in between. CDR3 DNA: TGTGCCAGCAGACGACCGCTTTTCCCATCGGGCGACATGAACACTGAAGCTTTCTTT. This translates into CASRRPLFPSGDMNTEAFF.

There are many counts of this clonotype. CDR3 in DNA: TGCGCCAGCAGCCCCCCTGGACTAGCGGGATACAATGAGCAGTTCTTC. It specifies CASSPPGLAGYNEQFF. J is TRBJ2-1 and V is TRBV5-1, with 12 bases lining up with TRBD2. CDR1 is SGHRS, CDR2 YFSETQ, per germline. The length of the CDR3 is 16 residues. The ends lost 4 bases at V and 4 bases at J; junction bases unmatched: 6.

This clonotype was counted at least ten times. CDR3 nucleotides: TGTGCCACCAGTCCGGCCTCCTACAATGAGCAGTTCTTC. It translates to CATSPASYNEQFF. This chain joins TRBV15 and TRBJ2-1; D is unresolved. Trimming pared 6 bases from V and 0 bases from J, leaving 6 bases between. The germline V gene has CDR1 LNHNV and CDR2 YYDKDF (reference sequence). This CDR3 is 13 amino acids long.

This clonotype was recorded a few times. The chain is built from TRBV2 and TRBJ2-7; D gene unclear. Per the germline V gene, CDR1 is SNHLY and CDR2 is FYNNEI. CDR3 length: 14 residues. Trimming shortened V by 6 bases and J by 2 bases, and 14 bases separated the two germline ends. CDR3 sequence: CASRPPAYPYEQYF. The CDR3 region has the DNA TGTGCCAGCAGGCCACCGGCCTATCCCTACGAGCAGTACTTC.

Regarding this clonotype: A read error may explain this, as a much larger clone is one base away. This chain links TRBV6-5 with TRBJ2-3; maybe TRBD2 (5 bases). CDR1 and CDR2 from the germline V gene are MNHEY and SVGAGI. The CDR3 is 15 residues long. CDR3 in DNA: TGTGCCACCTTACTAGGCCCAGGACGAACAGATTCGCAGTATTTT. This sequence encodes CATLLGPGRTDSQYF.

Many counts were recorded for this clonotype. V is TRBV5-1 and J is TRBJ1-1; possible D gene TRBD1, 6 bases. CDR1 and CDR2 (germline): SGHRS, YFSETQ. The CDR3 sequence is 13 residues long. The V and J ends lost 4 bases and 4 bases respectively, with 11 bases between them. DNA of the CDR3: TGCGCCAGCAGCACAGGGTCGGGCACTGAAGCTTTCTTT. Translation gives CASSTGSGTEAFF.

This clonotype has just a few counts. V is TRBV15 and J is TRBJ1-1; no definite D call. CDR1 and CDR2 from the germline V gene are LNHNV and YYDKDF (reference sequence). V gave up 0 bases and J gave up 4 bases, with 6 bases separating them. The CDR3 is made up of 13 amino acids. The CDR3 reads CATSRDGSTEAFF. The CDR3 DNA sequence: TGTGCCACCAGCAGAGATGGAAGCACTGAAGCTTTCTTT.

This clonotype was recorded at least ten times. The gene calls are TRBV15 and TRBJ2-7; D may be TRBD2 (6 bases). Looked up from germline, CDR1 is LNHNV and CDR2 is YYDKDF (reference sequence). Trimming stripped 9 bases from V and 7 bases from J, with 19 bases between. This CDR3 has 13 amino acids. The CDR3 loop is CATARDFAGEQYF. In nucleotides, the CDR3 is TGTGCCACGGCGCGGGACTTCGCGGGAGAGCAGTACTTC.

This clonotype showed up many times. V gene TRBV28 combines with J gene TRBJ2-3; 8 bases align to TRBD1. Germline V CDR1 and CDR2: MDHEN, SYDVKM. The CDR3 runs to 11 residues. J gave up 10 bases and V 8 bases, and 5 bases lay outside the gene matches. The CDR3: CASRRGLAQYF. The CDR3 coding sequence is TGTGCCAGCCGCAGGGGGCTTGCGCAGTATTTT.

Many counts were recorded for this clonotype. This chain connects TRBV20-1 to TRBJ2-1, with D perhaps matching TRBD2 (5 bases). This CDR3 has 12 amino acids. V lost 4 bases and J lost 4, with 8 bases in between. The germline gives CDR1 DFQATT, CDR2 SNEGSKA (reference sequence). The CDR3 here is CSAIAGYNEQFF. DNA for the CDR3: TGCAGTGCTATCGCGGGTTACAATGAGCAGTTCTTC.

This clonotype has ten or more counts. The genes are TRBV4-1 and TRBJ1-1, with no clear D. The CDR3 runs to 13 residues. The V end lost 0 bases, the J end lost 7 bases, and 9 bases lay between the germline ends. The germline V gene encodes CDR1 MGHRA and CDR2 YSYEKL. The CDR3 DNA reads as TGCGCCAGCAGCCAAGAGTCGGTCTTTGAAGCTTTCTTT. This sequence encodes CASSQESVFEAFF.

The sample holds many counts of this clonotype. This rearrangement joins TRBV5-1 to TRBJ1-4; D uncertain. V dropped 4 bases and J dropped 8 bases, with 12 bases sitting between them. Germline V gives CDR1 SGHRS, CDR2 YFSETQ. The CDR3 runs to 13 residues. DNA of the CDR3: TGCGCCAGCAGCCCGTTGGTGAGCGAAAAACTGTTTTTT. It encodes CASSPLVSEKLFF.

This clonotype was counted at least ten times. This chain connects TRBV5-1 to TRBJ2-5, with a tentative D call TRBD2 (6 bases). CDR1 is SGHRS, CDR2 YFSETQ, per germline. V gave up 0 bases and J gave up 2 bases, with 8 bases separating them. The CDR3 covers 14 residues. The CDR3 DNA reads as TGCGCCAGCAGCTTGGGCGGGATTCAAGAGACCCAGTACTTC. Residues: CASSLGGIQETQYF.

This clonotype was detected ten times or more. V usage is TRBV20-1 and J usage is TRBJ1-1; D may be TRBD1 (5 bases). V lost 3 bases and J lost 7, with 9 bases in between. The CDR3 extends over 11 amino acids. Looked up from germline, CDR1 is DFQATT and CDR2 is SNEGSKA (reference sequence). The CDR3 DNA is TGCAGTGCTAGGGGGACGAATGAAGCTTTCTTT. It codes for CSARGTNEAFF.

Notes on this clonotype: A much larger clone differs by one base, so this may be a read error. The chain couples TRBV2 to TRBJ1-5; D gene unclear. The CDR3 totals 11 residues. With 4 bases removed from V and 9 bases from J, the gap between germline ends came to 7 bases. The germline CDR1 and CDR2 sequences are SNHLY and FYNNEI. In nucleotides, the CDR3 is TGTGCCAGCAGTGGATGGGGGCCCCAGCATTTT. Its protein product is CASSGWGPQHF.

The genes are TRBV5-6 and TRBJ2-3; D ambiguous. The CDR3 loop spans 16 amino acids. V was trimmed by 4 bases and J by 4 bases, leaving 19 bases between them. Germline V gene lookup returns CDR1 SGHDT and CDR2 YYEEEE. The CDR3 region has the DNA TGTGCCAGCAGCCTGTTGGGTGCGCCCCGGGCAGATACGCAGTATTTT. It specifies CASSLLGAPRADTQYF.